This T cell receptor beta chain was documented in a study of T-cell memory formation after mild COVID-19. Study-wide background: Clusters of TCRs were largely donor specific.

This clonotype showed up many times. Its target is not known. Via MiXCR, TCRdb re-called the 5' RACE reads, giving one row per CDR3 protein. Of around 100,000 distinct CDR3 sequences in the sample, roughly 10% were seen once. Overall study findings and caveats: The CD4+ clones that contracted clustered mainly within CM and EM, and the CD8+ clones concentrated in EMRA. Clones contracting over day 15 to 85 were CD4/CD8 balanced, with later expanders leaning CD4+. Researchers found some responding clones in pre-infection memory, a sign that cross-reactive memory joined.

V lost 6 bases, J lost 1 base, and 11 bases lay in between. Germline V gene sequence: CDR1 MGHDK, CDR2 SYGVNS. The CDR3 loop spans 14 amino acids. The genes are TRBV25-1 and TRBJ2-3; no firm D call. The receptor was derived from a man between 18 and 35 years old who had mild COVID-19 (a few samples of this study predate the infection). Cell type and time point are not known. Sequencing input: PBMCs or a T cell subset sorted from them (not recorded which). This CDR3 reads CASREIGGTDTQYF. CDR3 DNA sequence: TGTGCCAGCAGAGAGATAGGCGGCACAGATACGCAGTATTTT.